This T cell receptor beta chain was found in a study of T cells in Graves' hyperthyroidism and ophthalmopathy. Amplified TCR beta CDR3 regions came from RNA transcripts. TCR CDR3 underwent first-round RT-PCR with the HTBI primer set. Via MiXCR, TCRdb re-called the multiplex PCR reads, giving one row per CDR3 protein. The table shows about 320,000 distinct CDR3 sequences, with over 15% occurring only once. Study-level points and caveats: Model-based prediction identified ophthalmopathy a median 6.5 months prior to its onset. In simple terms, a model built on 13 V-J features told ophthalmopathy apart from stable hyperthyroidism.

The germline V gene encodes CDR1 ENHRY and CDR2 SYGVKD. CDR3 length: 17 residues. The V and J ends lost 6 bases and 3 bases, in that order; junction bases with no gene match: 14. This clonotype was seen many times. The target antigen is unknown. The TCR sequence derives from a man younger than 45 with Graves' hyperthyroidism. The V call is TRBV10-3, the J call TRBJ2-1; 7 bases line up with TRBD2. The sample was blood. Here the CDR3 DNA reads TGTGCCATCAGCCGACGACTAGCAACTCCGGTCTACAATGAGCAGTTCTTC. Translated: CAISRRLATPVYNEQFF.